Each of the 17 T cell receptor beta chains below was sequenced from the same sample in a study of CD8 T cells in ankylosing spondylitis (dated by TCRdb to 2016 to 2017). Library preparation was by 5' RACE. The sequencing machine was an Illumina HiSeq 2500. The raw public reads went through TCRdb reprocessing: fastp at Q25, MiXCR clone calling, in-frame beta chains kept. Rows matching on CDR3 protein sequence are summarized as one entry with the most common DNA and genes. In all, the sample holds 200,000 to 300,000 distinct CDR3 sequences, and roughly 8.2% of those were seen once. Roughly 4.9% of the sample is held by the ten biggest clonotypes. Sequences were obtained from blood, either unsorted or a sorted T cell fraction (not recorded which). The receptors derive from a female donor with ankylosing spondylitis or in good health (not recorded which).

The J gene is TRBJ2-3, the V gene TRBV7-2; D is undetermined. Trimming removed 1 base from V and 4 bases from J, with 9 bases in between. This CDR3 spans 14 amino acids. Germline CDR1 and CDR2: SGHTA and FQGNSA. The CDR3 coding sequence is TGTGCCAGCAGCTTAGTATCCAGCGCAGATACGCAGTATTTT. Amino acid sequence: CASSLVSSADTQYF.

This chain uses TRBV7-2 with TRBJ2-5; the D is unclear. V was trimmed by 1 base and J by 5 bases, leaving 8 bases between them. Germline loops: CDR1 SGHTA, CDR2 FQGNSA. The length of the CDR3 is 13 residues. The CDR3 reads CASSLVGSETQYF. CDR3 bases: TGTGCCAGCAGCTTAGTTGGTTCGGAGACCCAGTACTTC.

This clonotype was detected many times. CDR3 in DNA: TGTGCCAGCACCGCCCTGGGACGGAGTAATGAAAAACTGTTTTTT. Encoded protein: CASTALGRSNEKLFF. This chain links TRBV7-6 with TRBJ1-4; D perhaps matches TRBD1 (5 bases). The ends were cut back, 7 bases at V and 4 bases at J, with 16 bases in the middle. CDR3 length: 15 amino acids. Germline V gene data show CDR1 as SGHVS and CDR2 as FNYEAQ.

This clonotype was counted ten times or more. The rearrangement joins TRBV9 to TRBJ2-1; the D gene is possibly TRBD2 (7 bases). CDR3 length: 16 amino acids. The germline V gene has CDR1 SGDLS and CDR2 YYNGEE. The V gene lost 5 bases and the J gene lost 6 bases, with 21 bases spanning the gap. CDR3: CASSLSRDRGANEQFF. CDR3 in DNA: TGTGCCAGCAGTCTATCCCGGGACCGGGGGGCCAATGAGCAGTTCTTC.

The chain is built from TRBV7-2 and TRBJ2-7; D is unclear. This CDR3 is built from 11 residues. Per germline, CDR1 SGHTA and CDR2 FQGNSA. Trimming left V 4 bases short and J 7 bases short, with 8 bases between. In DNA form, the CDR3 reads TGTGCCAGCAGCTCCCTGAGGGAGCAGTACTTC. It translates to CASSSLREQYF.

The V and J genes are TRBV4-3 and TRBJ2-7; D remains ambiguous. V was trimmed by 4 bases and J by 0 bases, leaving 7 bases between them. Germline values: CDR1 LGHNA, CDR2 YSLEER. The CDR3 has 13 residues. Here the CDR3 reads CASSPKDSYEQYF. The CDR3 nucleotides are TGCGCCAGCAGCCCCAAAGACTCCTACGAGCAGTACTTC.

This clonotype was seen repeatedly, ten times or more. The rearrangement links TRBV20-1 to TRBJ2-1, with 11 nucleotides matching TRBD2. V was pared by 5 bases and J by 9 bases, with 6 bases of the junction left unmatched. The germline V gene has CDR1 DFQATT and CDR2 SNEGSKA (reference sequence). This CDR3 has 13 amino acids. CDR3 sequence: CSAFSGREVEQFF. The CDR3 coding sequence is TGCAGTGCTTTTAGCGGGAGGGAGGTTGAGCAGTTCTTC.

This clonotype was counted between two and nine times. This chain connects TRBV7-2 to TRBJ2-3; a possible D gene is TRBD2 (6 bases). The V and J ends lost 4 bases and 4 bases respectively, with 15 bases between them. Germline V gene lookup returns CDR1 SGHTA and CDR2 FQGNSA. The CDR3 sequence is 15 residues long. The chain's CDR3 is CASSSPGLAADTQYF. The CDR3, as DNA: TGTGCCAGCAGCTCGCCGGGACTTGCGGCAGATACGCAGTATTTT.

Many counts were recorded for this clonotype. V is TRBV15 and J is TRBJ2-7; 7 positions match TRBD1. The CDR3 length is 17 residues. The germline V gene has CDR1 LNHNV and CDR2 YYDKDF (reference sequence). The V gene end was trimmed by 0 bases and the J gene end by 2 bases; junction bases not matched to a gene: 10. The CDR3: CATSRDRGTASAYEQYF. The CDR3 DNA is TGTGCCACCAGCAGAGATAGAGGGACAGCGTCCGCCTACGAGCAGTACTTC.

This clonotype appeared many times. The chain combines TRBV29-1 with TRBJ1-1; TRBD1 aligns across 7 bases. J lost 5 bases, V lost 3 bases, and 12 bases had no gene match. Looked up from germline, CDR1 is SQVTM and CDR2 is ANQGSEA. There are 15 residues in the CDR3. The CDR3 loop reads CSVDIGTELTTEAFF. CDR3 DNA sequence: TGCAGCGTTGATATTGGGACAGAGTTAACGACTGAAGCTTTCTTT.

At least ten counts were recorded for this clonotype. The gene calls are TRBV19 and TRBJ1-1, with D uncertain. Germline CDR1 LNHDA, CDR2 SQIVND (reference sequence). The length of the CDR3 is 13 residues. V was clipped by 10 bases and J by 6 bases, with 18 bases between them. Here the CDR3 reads CATIGRRISEAFF. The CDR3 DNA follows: TGTGCCACTATAGGCAGGCGGATCTCTGAAGCTTTCTTT.

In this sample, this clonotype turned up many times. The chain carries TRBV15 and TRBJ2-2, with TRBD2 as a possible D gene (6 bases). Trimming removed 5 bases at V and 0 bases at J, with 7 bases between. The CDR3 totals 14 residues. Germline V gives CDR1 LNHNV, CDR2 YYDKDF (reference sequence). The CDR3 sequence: CATSRGSNTGELFF. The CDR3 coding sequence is TGTGCCACCAGCCGGGGGTCGAACACCGGGGAGCTGTTTTTT.

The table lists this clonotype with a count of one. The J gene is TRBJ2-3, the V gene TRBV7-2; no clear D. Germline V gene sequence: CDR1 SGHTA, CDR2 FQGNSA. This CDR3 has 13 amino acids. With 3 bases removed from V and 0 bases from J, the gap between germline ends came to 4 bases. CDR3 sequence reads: CASSLYSTDTQYF. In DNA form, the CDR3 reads TGTGCCAGCAGCTTGTATAGCACAGATACGCAGTATTTT. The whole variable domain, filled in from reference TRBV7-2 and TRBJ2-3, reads GAGVSQSPSNKVTEKGKDVELRCDPISGHTALYWYRQSLGQGLEFLIYFQGNSAPDKSGLPSDRFSAERTGGSVSTLTIQRTQQEDSAVYLCASSLYSTDTQYFGPGTRLTVL.

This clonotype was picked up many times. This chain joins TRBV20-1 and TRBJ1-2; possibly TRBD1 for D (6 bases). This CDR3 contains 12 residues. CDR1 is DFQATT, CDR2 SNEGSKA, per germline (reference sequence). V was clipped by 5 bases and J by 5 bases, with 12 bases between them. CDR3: CSAFPGVYGYTF. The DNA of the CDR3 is TGCAGTGCTTTTCCAGGGGTGTATGGCTACACCTTC.

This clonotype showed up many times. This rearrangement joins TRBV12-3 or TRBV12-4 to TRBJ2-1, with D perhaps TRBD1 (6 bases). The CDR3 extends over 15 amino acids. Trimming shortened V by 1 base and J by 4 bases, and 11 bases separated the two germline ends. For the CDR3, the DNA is TGTGCCAGCAGTTTAGTGGGGGACAAATACAATGAGCAGTTCTTC. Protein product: CASSLVGDKYNEQFF.

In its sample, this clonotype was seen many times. The CDR3 region has the DNA TGCAGTGCCCAGGGACGGCAGGCCGACAAACTCTATGGCTACACCTTC. It encodes CSAQGRQADKLYGYTF. This chain uses TRBV20-1 with TRBJ1-2; maybe TRBD1 (5 bases). The CDR3 has 16 amino acids. Germline lookup yields CDR1 DFQATT and CDR2 SNEGSKA (reference sequence). V gave up 6 bases and J gave up 4 bases, with 24 bases separating them.

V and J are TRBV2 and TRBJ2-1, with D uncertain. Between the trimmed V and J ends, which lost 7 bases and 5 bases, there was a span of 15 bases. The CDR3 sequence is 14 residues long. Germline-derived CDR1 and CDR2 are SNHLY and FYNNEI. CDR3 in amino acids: CASNKDAPHNEQFF. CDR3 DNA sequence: TGTGCCAGCAATAAGGACGCACCACACAATGAGCAGTTCTTC.